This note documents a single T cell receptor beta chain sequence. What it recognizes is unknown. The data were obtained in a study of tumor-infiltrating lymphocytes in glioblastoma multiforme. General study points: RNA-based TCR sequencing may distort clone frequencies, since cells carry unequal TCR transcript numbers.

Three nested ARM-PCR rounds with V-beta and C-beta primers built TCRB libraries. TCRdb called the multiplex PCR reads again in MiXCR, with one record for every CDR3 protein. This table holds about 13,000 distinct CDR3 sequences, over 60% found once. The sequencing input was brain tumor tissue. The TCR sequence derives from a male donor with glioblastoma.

The CDR3, as DNA: TGCAGCGTTGGGGTCAGGGTCGCCACTGAAGCTTTCTTT. It codes for CSVGVRVATEAFF. The gene calls are TRBV29-1 and TRBJ1-1; TRBD1 might be the D (5 bases). V lost 4 bases, J lost 4 bases, and 13 bases lay in between. The CDR3 is made up of 13 amino acids. Per germline, CDR1 SQVTM and CDR2 ANQGSEA.